The TCR beta chain under discussion was sequenced for a study of blood T cell repertoires in COVID-19. Turning to the study itself: The United States, Italy and Spain were the sources of the acute and convalescent COVID-19 samples. The analysed material was cDNA or gDNA that came from T cells, B-cell-depleted T cells, or PBMCs.

Per the original methods: Reference gene primer amplification gave nucleated cell count estimates. Method: immunoSEQ multiplex PCR; TCRdb's copy keeps in-frame clones and lacks some. V and J calls and clone size are given by that table; D and trimming were obtained from the DNA. The table lists hundreds of thousands of clones, 70% to 90% of them singletons, with approximately 8.2% in the top ten. Participant-reported clinical history was the basis for cohort assignment. Unmatched junction bases numbered 6, after V lost 1 base and J lost 7 bases. The CDR3 extends over 16 amino acids. Germline V gene data show CDR1 as MNHEY and CDR2 as SVGAGI.

The TCR was taken from a woman aged 45-65 years with acute COVID-19. The V call is TRBV6-5, the J call TRBJ1-6, with 8 bases aligning to TRBD1. Sequenced: PBMCs or T cells enriched from blood (not recorded which). The chain's CDR3 is CASSYFRTGRNSPLHF. In DNA form, the CDR3 reads TGTGCCAGCAGTTACTTCCGGACAGGGCGAAATTCACCCCTCCACTTT.